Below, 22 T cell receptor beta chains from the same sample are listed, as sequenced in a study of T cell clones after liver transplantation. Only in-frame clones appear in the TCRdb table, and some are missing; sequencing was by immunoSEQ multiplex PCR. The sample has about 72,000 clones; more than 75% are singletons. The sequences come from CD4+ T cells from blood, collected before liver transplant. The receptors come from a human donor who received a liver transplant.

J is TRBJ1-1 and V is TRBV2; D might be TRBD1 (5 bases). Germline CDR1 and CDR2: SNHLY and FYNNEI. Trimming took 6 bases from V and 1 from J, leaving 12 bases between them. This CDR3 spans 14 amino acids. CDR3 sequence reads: CASRRLGENTEAFF. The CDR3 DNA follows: TGTGCCAGCAGACGTTTGGGGGAGAACACTGAAGCTTTCTTT.

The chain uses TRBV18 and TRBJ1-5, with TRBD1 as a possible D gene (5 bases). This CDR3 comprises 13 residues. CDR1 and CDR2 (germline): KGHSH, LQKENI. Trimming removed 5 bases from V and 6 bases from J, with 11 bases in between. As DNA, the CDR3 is TGTGCCAGCTCAACCGGGGGTTTTCAGCCCCAGCATTTT. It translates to CASSTGGFQPQHF.

CDR3 bases: TGTGCCAGCAGCTTAACCCCCCGGCCCCTATCTAGCGGAGAACTCAATGAGCAGTTCTTC. Its translation is CASSLTPRPLSSGELNEQFF. The chain couples TRBV7-3 to TRBJ2-1; 7 positions agree with TRBD2. The V gene's germline CDR1 is SGHTA and CDR2 FQGTGA. The CDR3 has 20 amino acids. Losses at the gene ends were 0 bases for V and 6 bases for J; bases not matched to a gene: 20. Based on the CDR3 plus reference TRBV7-3 and TRBJ2-1, the full variable domain is GAGVSQTPSNKVTEKGKYVELRCDPISGHTALYWYRQSLGQGPEFLIYFQGTGAADDSGLPNDRFFAVRPEGSVSTLKIQRTERGDSAVYLCASSLTPRPLSSGELNEQFFGPGTRLTVL.

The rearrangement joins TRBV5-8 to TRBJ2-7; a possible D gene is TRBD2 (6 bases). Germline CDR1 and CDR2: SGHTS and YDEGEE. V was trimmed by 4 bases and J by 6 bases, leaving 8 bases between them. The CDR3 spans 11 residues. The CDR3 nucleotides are TGTGCCAGCAGCCGGGACTTCGAGCAGTACTTC. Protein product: CASSRDFEQYF.

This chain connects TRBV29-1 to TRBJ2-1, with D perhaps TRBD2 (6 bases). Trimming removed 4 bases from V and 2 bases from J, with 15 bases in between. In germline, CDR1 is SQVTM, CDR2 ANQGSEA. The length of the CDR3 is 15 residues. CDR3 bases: TGCAGCGTTGTTGCACAATTAGCGGCCTACAATGAGCAGTTCTTC. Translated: CSVVAQLAAYNEQFF.

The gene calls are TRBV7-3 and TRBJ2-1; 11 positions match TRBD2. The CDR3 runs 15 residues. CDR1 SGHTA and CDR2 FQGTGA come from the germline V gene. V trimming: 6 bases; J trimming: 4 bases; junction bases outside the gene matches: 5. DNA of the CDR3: TGTGCCAGCAGTATAGCGGGAGGGAGGTACAATGAGCAGTTCTTC. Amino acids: CASSIAGGRYNEQFF.

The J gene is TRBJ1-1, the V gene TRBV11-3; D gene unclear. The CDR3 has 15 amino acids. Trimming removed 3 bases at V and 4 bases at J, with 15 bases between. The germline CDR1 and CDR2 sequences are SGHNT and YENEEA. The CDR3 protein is CASSLDPPRATEAFF. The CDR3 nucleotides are TGTGCCAGCAGCTTGGATCCCCCGAGAGCCACTGAAGCTTTCTTT.

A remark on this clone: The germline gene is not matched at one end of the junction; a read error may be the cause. The DNA for the CDR3 is TGTGCCACCAGCGTGGCAGATGATAGCAATCAGCCCCAGCATTTT. It encodes CATSVADDSNQPQHF. The chain couples TRBV9 to TRBJ1-5, with D uncertain. The CDR3 runs to 15 residues. CDR1 is SGDLS and CDR2 is YYNGEE in the germline V gene. Together with reference TRBV9 and TRBJ1-5, the CDR3 gives the full variable domain: DSGVTQTPKHLITATGQRVTLRCSPRSGDLSVYWYQQSLDQGLQFLIQYYNGEERAKGNILERFSAQQFPDLHSELNLSSLELGDSALYFCATSVADDSNQPQHFGDGTRLSIL.

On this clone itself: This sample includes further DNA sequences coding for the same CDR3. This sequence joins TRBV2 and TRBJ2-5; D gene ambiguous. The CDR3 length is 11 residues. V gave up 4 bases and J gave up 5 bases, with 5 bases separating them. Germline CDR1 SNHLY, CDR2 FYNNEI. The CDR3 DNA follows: TGTGCCAGCAGTGTAGGGGAGACCCAGTACTTC. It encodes CASSVGETQYF.

CDR3 DNA: TGTGCCACTATGCTAGCGGGAGCAACAGATACGCAGTATTTT. Its protein is CATMLAGATDTQYF. V and J are TRBV28 and TRBJ2-3, with TRBD2 matching 10 bases. The CDR3 contains 14 residues. Per the germline V gene, CDR1 is MDHEN and CDR2 is SYDVKM. Trimming took 10 bases from V and 3 from J; bases not matched to a gene: 7.

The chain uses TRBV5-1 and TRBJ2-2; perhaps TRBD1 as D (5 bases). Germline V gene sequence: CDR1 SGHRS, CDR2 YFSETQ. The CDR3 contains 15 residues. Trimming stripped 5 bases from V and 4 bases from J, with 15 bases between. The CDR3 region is CASSSDSRSTGELFF. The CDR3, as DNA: TGCGCCAGCAGTTCCGACAGCCGGAGCACCGGGGAGCTGTTTTTT.

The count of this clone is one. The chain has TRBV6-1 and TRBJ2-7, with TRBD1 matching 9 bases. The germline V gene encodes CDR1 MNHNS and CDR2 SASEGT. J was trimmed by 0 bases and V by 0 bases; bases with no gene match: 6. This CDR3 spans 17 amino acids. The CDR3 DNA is TGTGCCAGCAGTGAAGCGCAGGAGACAGGGGGCTCCTACGAGCAGTACTTC. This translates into CASSEAQETGGSYEQYF.

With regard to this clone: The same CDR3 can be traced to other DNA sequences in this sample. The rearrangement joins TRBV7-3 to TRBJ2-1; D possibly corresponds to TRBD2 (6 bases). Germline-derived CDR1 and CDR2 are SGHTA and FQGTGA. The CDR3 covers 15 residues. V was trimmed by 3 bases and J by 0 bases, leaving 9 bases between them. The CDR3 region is CASSFSGSSYNEQFF. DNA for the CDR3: TGTGCCAGCAGCTTTAGCGGAAGCTCCTACAATGAGCAGTTCTTC.

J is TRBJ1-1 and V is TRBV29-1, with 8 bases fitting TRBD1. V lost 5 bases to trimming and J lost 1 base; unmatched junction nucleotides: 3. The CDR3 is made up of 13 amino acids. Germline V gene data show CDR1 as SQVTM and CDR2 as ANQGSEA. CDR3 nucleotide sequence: TGCAGCGTTCGGACAGGGCAGAACACTGAAGCTTTCTTT. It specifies CSVRTGQNTEAFF.

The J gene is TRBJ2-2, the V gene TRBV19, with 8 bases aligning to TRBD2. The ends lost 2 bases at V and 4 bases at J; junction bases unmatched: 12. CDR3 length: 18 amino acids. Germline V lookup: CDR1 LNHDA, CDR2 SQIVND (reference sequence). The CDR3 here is CASSIIPRTGGGTGELFF. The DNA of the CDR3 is TGTGCCAGTAGTATAATCCCCCGCACGGGAGGGGGCACCGGGGAGCTGTTTTTT.

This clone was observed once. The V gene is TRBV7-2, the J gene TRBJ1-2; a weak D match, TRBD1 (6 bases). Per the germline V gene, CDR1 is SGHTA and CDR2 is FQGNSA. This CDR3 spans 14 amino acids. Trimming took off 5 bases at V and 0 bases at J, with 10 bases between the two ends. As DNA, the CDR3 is TGTGCCAGCAGCGAGACAGGAGCTAACTATGGCTACACCTTC. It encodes CASSETGANYGYTF.

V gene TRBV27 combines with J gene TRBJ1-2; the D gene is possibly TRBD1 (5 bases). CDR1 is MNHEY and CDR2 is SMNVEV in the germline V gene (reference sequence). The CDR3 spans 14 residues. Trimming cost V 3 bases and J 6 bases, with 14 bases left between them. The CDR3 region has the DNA TGTGCCAGCAGTTTGAGGGGCCACAAGGATGGCTACACCTTC. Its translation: CASSLRGHKDGYTF.

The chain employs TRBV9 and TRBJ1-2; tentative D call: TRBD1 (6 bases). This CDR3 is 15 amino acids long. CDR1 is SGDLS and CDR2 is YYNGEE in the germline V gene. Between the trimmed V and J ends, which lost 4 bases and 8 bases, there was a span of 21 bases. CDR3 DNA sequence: TGTGCCAGCAGCCCCCAAGGGGGGCAGGCCCCGGGCTACACCTTC. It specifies CASSPQGGQAPGYTF.

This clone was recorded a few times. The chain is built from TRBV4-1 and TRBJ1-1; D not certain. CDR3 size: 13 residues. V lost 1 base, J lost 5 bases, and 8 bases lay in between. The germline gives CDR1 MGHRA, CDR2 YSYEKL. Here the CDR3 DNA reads TGCGCCAGCAGCCAAGGAATGGAAACTGAAGCTTTCTTT. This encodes CASSQGMETEAFF.

The CDR3 coding sequence is TGTGCCAGCAGTCAAGCCTCCTACGAGCAGTACTTC. Residues: CASSQASYEQYF. The chain recombines TRBV7-2 with TRBJ2-7; D gene unclear. The CDR3 runs 12 residues. From germline, CDR1 is SGHTA and CDR2 FQGNSA. V lost 6 bases and J 0 bases, leaving 6 bases between the germline ends. The full variable domain, in which reference TRBV7-2 and TRBJ2-7 provide the parts outside the CDR3, is GAGVSQSPSNKVTEKGKDVELRCDPISGHTALYWYRQSLGQGLEFLIYFQGNSAPDKSGLPSDRFSAERTGGSVSTLTIQRTQQEDSAVYLCASSQASYEQYFGPGTRLTVT.

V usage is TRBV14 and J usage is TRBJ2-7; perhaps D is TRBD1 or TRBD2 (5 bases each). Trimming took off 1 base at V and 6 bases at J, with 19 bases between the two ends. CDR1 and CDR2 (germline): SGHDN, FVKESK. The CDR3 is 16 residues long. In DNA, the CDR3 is TGTGCCAGCAGCCAAGTCGGTAAGGGGCGCCGGGGCGAGCAGTACTTC. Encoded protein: CASSQVGKGRRGEQYF. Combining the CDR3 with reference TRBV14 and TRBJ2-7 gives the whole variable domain EAGVTQFPSHSVIEKGQTVTLRCDPISGHDNLYWYRRVMGKEIKFLLHFVKESKQDESGMPNNRFLAERTGGTYSTLKVQPAELEDSGVYFCASSQVGKGRRGEQYFGPGTRLTVT.

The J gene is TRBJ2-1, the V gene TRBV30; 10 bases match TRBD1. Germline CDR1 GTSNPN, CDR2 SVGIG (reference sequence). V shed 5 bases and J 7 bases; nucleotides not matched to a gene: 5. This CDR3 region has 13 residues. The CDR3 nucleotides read TGTGCCTGGGACAGGGGGCCACCTAATGAGCAGTTCTTC. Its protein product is CAWDRGPPNEQFF.